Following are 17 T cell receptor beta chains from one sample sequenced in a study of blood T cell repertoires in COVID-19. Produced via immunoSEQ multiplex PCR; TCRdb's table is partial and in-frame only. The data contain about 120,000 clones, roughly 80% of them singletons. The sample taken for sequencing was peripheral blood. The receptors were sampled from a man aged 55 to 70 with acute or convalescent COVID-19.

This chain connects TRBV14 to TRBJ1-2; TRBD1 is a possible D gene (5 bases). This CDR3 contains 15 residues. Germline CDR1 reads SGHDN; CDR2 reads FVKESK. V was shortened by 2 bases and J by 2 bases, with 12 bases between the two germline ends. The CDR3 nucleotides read TGTGCCAGCAGCCAAATAGGGGAAGAAAACTATGGCTACACCTTC. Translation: CASSQIGEENYGYTF.

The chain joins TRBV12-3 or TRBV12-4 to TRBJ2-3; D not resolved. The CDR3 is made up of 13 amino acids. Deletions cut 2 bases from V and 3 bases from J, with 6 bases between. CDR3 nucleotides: TGTGCCAGCAGTTTACGAGTGACAGATACGCAGTATTTT. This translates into CASSLRVTDTQYF.

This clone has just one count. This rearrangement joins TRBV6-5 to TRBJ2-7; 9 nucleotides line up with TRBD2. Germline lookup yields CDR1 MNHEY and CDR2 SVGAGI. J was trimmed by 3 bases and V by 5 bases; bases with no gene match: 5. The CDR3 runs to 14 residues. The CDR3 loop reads CASSMRGGGYEQYF. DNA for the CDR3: TGTGCCAGCAGTATGCGGGGGGGCGGCTACGAGCAGTACTTC.

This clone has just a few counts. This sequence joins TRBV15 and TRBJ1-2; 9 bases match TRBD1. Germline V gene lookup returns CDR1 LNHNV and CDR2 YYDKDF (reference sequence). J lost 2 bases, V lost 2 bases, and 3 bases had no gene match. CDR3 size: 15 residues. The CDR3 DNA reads TGTGCCACCAGCAGATCGGGACAGGGAAACTATGGCTACACCTTC. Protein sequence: CATSRSGQGNYGYTF. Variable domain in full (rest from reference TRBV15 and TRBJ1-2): DAMVIQNPRYQVTQFGKPVTLSCSQTLNHNVMYWYQQKSSQAPKLLFHYYDKDFNNEADTPDNFQSRRPNTSFCFLDIRSPGLGDTAMYLCATSRSGQGNYGYTFGSGTRLTVV.

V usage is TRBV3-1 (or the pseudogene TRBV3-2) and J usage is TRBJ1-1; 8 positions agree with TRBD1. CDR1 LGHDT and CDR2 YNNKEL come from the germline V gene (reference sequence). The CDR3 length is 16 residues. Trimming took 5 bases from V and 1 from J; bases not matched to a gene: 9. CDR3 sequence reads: CASSWNGQGRNTEAFF. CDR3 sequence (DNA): TGTGCCAGCAGCTGGAACGGACAGGGAAGGAACACTGAAGCTTTCTTT.

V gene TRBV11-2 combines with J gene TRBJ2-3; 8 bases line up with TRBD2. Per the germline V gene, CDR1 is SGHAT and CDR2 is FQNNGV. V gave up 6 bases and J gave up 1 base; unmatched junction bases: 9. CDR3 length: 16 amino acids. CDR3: CASSSPTGGGTDTQYF. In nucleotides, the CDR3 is TGTGCCAGCAGTTCCCCTACCGGGGGGGGCACAGATACGCAGTATTTT. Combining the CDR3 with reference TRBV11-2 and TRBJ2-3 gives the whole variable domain EAGVAQSPRYKIIEKRQSVAFWCNPISGHATLYWYQQILGQGPKLLIQFQNNGVVDDSQLPKDRFSAERLKGVDSTLKIQPAKLEDSAVYLCASSSPTGGGTDTQYFGPGTRLTVL.

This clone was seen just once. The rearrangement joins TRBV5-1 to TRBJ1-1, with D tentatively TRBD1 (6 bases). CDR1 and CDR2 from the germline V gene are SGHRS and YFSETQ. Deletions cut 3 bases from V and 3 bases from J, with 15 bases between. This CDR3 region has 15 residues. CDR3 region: CASSSDGGADTEAFF. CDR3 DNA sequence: TGCGCCAGCAGCTCGGATGGGGGCGCGGACACTGAAGCTTTCTTT. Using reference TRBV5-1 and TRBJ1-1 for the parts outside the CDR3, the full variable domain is KAGVTQTPRYLIKTRGQQVTLSCSPISGHRSVSWYQQTPGQGLQFLFEYFSETQRNKGNFPGRFSGRQFSNSRSEMNVSTLELGDSALYLCASSSDGGADTEAFFGQGTRLTVV.

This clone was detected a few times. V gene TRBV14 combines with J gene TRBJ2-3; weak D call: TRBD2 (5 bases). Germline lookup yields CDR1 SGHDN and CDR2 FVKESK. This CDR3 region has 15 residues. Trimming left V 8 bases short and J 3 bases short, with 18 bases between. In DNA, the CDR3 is TGTGCCAGCTCCTCCGGCGGGTGGAAAACAGATACGCAGTATTTT. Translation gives CASSSGGWKTDTQYF.

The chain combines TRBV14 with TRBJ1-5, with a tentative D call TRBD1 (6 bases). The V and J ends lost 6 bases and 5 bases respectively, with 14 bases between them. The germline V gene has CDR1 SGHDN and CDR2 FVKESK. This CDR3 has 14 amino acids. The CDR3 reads CASSFGGGDQPQHF. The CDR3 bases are TGTGCCAGCAGTTTCGGGGGGGGCGATCAGCCCCAGCATTTT.

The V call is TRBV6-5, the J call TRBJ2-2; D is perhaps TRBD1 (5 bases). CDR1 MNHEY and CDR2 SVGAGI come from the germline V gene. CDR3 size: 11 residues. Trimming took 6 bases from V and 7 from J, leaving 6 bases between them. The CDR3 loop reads CASRGVGELFF. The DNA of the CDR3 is TGTGCCAGCAGAGGGGTCGGGGAGCTGTTTTTT.

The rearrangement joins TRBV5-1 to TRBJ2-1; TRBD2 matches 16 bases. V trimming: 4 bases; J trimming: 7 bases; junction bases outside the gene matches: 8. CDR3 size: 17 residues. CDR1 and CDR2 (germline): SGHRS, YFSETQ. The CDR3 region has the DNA TGCGCCAGCAGCACCGGGACTAGCGGGAGGGCTAGGAATGAGCAGTTCTTC. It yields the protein CASSTGTSGRARNEQFF.

The DNA of the CDR3 is TGTGCCACCGCAGGGGACGCCGGCGGCTACACCTTC. Its translation: CATAGDAGGYTF. The V gene is TRBV7-6, the J gene TRBJ1-2; a weak D match, TRBD1 (6 bases). The CDR3 is 12 amino acids. V shed 10 bases and J shed 8 bases, with 17 bases lying between them. CDR1 and CDR2 from the germline V gene are SGHVS and FNYEAQ.

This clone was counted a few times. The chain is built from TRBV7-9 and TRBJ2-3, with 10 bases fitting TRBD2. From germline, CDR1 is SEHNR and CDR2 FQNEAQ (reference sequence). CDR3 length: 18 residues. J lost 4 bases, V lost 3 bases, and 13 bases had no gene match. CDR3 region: CASSFGLAGDGWSDTQYF. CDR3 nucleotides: TGTGCCAGCAGCTTTGGGCTAGCGGGAGACGGTTGGTCAGATACGCAGTATTTT.

The CDR3 spells CAWRVAGGRYNEQFF. The CDR3 nucleotides are TGTGCCTGGAGGGTGGCGGGAGGACGTTACAATGAGCAGTTCTTC. The chain recombines TRBV30 with TRBJ2-1; TRBD2 matches 8 bases. Trimming at V came to 3 bases and at J to 4 bases, leaving 8 bases not matched to a gene. The length of the CDR3 is 15 residues. The V gene's germline CDR1 is GTSNPN and CDR2 SVGIG (reference sequence).

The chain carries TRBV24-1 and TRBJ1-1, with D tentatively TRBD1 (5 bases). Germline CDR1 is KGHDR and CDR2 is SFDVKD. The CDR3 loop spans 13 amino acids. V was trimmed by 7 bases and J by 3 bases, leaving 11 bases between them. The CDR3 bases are TGTGCCACCAGAGACCCGGGGGACACTGAAGCTTTCTTT. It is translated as CATRDPGDTEAFF.

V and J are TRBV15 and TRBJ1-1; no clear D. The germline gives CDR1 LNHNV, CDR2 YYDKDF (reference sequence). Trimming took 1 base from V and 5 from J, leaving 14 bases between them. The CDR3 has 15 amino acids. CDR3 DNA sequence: TGTGCCACCAGCAGAGCACGAGGTTATGAAACTGAAGCTTTCTTT. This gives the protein CATSRARGYETEAFF.

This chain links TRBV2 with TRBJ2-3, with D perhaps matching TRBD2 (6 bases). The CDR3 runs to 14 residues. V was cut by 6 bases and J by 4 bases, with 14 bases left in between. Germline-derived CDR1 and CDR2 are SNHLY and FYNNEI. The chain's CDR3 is CASSLGGPPDTQYF. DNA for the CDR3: TGTGCCAGCAGCCTGGGAGGCCCGCCAGATACGCAGTATTTT.